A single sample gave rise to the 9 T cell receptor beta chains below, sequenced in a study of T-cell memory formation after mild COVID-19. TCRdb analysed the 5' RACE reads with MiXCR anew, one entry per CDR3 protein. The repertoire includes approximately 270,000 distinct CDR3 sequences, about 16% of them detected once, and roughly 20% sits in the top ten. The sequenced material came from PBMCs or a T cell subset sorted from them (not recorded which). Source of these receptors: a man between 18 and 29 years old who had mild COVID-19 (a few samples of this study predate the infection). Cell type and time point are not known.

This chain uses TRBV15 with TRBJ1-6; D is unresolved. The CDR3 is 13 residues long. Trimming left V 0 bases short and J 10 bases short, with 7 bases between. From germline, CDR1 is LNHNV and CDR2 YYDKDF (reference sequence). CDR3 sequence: CATSRDQGSPLHF. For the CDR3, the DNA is TGTGCCACCAGCAGAGATCAAGGCTCACCCCTCCACTTT. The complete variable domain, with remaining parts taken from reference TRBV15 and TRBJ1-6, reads DAMVIQNPRYQVTQFGKPVTLSCSQTLNHNVMYWYQQKSSQAPKLLFHYYDKDFNNEADTPDNFQSRRPNTSFCFLDIRSPGLGDTAMYLCATSRDQGSPLHFGNGTRLTVT.

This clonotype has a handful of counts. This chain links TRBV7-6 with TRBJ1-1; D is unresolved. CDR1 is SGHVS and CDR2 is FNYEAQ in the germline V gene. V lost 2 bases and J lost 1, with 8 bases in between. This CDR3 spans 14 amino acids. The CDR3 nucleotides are TGTGCCAGCAGCTTATTAGTAGGGAACACTGAAGCTTTCTTT. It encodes CASSLLVGNTEAFF.

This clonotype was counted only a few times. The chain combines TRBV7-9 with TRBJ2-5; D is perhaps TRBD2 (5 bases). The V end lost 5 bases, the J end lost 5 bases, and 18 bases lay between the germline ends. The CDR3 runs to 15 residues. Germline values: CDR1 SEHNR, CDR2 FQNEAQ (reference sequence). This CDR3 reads CASSPITSQMETQYF. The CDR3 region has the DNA TGTGCCAGCAGCCCGATAACTAGTCAGATGGAGACCCAGTACTTC.

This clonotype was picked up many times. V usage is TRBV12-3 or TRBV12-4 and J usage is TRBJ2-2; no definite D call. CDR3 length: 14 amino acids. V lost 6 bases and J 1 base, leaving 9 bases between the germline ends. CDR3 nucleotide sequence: TGTGCCAGCAGCTTGTCGGGGAACACCGGGGAGCTGTTTTTT. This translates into CASSLSGNTGELFF.

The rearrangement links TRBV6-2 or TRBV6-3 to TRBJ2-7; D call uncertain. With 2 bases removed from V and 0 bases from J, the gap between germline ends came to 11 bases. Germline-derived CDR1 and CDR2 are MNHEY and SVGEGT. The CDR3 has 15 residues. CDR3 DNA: TGTGCCAGCAGTTACGTGGGCTCCGGCTCCTACGAGCAGTACTTC. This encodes CASSYVGSGSYEQYF.

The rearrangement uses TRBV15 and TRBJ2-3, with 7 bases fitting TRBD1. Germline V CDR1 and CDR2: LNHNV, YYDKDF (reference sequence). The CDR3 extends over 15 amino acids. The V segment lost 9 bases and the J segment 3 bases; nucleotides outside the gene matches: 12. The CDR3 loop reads CATSDRAVGTDTQYF. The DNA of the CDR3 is TGTGCCACGAGCGACAGGGCGGTAGGAACAGATACGCAGTATTTT. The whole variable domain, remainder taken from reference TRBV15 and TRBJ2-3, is DAMVIQNPRYQVTQFGKPVTLSCSQTLNHNVMYWYQQKSSQAPKLLFHYYDKDFNNEADTPDNFQSRRPNTSFCFLDIRSPGLGDTAMYLCATSDRAVGTDTQYFGPGTRLTVL.

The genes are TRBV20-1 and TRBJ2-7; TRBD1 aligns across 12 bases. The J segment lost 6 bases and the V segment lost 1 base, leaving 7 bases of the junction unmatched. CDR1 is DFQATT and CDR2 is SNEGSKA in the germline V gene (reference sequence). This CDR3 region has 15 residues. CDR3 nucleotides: TGCAGTGCTAGAGCACCGGGACAGGGGGCGCCCGAGCAGTACTTC. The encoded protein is CSARAPGQGAPEQYF.

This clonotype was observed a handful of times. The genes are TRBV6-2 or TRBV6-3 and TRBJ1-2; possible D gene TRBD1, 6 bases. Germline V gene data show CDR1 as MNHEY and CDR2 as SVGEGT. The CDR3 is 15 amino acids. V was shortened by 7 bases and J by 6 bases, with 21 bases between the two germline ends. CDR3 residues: CASTARRGSFHGYTF. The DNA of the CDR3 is TGTGCCAGCACCGCCCGCAGGGGATCTTTCCATGGCTACACCTTC.

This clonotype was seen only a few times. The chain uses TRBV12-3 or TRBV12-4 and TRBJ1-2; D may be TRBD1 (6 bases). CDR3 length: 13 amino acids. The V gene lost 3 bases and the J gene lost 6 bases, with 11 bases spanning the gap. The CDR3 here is CASSLTGHNGYTF. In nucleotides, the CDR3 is TGTGCCAGCAGTTTGACAGGACATAATGGCTACACCTTC.